Described below is a single T cell receptor (beta chain) sequence and its context. The antigen remains undetermined. Researchers isolated at least 6 million PBMCs per sample. The data stem from a study of blood T cells in healthy people across ages. Overall study results and limits: Conclusively comparing naive with antigen-experienced cells was impossible with unsorted PBMCs. In long-lived donors, naive CD4+ cell counts and diversity exceeded those of aged donors.

The CDR3 sequence is 15 residues long. V shed 2 bases and J 3 bases; nucleotides not matched to a gene: 5. From germline, CDR1 is DFQATT and CDR2 SNEGSKA (reference sequence). Primed by a sample-barcoded 5' primer and a J-beta primer mix, a second PCR proceeded for roughly 7 to 12 cycles. TCRdb reprocessed the 5' RACE reads via MiXCR and lists one record per CDR3 protein. The sample has some 850,000 distinct CDR3 sequences, roughly 25% seen once. These data also formed part of another study, on T cells of mothers and their children.

The receptor was derived from a boy aged 5-17 years in good health. What was sequenced was blood. V is TRBV20-1 and J is TRBJ2-3, with 10 nucleotides matching TRBD2. The CDR3 nucleotides are TGCAGTGCTAGAAGACTAGCGGGTCCAACAGATACGCAGTATTTT. Encoded protein: CSARRLAGPTDTQYF.